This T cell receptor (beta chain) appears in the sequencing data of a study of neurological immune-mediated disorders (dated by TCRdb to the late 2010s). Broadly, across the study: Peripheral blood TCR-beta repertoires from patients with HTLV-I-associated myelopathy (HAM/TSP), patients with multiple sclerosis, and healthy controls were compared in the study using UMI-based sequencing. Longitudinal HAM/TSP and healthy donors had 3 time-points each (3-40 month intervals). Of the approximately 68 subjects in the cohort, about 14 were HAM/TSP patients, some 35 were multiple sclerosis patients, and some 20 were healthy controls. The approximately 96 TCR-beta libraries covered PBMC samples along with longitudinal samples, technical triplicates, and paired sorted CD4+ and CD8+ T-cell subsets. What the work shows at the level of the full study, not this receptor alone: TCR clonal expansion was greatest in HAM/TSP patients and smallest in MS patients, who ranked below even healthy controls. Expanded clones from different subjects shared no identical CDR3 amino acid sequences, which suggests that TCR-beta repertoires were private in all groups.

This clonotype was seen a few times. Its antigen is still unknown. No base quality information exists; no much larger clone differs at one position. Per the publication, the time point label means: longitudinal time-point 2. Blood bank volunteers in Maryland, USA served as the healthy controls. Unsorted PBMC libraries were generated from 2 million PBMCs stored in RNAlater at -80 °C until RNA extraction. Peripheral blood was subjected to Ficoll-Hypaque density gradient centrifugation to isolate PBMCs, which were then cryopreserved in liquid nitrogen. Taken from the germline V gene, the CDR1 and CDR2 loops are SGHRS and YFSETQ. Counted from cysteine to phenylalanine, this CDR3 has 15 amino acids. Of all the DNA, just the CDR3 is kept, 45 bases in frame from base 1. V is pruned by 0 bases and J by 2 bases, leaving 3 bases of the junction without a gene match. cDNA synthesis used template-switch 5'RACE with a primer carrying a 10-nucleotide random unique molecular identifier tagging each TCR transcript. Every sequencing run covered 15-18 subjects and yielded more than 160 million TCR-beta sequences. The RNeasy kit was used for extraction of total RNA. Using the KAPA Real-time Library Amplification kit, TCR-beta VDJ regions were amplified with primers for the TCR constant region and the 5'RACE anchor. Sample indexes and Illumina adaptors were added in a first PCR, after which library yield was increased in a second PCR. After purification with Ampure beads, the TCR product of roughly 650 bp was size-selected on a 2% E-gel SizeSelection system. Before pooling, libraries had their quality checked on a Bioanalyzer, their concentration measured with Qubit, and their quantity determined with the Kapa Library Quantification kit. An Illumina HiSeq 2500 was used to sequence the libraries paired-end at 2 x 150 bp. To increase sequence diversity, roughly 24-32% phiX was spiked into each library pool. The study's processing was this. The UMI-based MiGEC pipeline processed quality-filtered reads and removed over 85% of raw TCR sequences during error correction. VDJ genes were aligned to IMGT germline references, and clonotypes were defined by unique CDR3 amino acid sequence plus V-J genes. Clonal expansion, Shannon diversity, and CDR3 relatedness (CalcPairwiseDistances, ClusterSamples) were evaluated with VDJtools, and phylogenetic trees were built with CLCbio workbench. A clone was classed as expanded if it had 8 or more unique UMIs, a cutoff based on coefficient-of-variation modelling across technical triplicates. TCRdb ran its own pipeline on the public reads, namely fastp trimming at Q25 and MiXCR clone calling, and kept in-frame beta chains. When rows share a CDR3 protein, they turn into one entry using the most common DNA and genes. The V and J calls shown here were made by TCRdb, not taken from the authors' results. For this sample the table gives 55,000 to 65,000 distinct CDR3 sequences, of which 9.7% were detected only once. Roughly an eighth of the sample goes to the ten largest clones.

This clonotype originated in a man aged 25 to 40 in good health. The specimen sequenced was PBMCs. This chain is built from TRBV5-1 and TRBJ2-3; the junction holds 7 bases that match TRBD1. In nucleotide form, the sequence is TGCGCCAGCAGCTTGGGGGGACAGCCCACAGATACGCAGTATTTT. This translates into CASSLGGQPTDTQYF. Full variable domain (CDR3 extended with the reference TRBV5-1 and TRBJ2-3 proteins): KAGVTQTPRYLIKTRGQQVTLSCSPISGHRSVSWYQQTPGQGLQFLFEYFSETQRNKGNFPGRFSGRQFSNSRSEMNVSTLELGDSALYLCASSLGGQPTDTQYFGPGTRLTVL.